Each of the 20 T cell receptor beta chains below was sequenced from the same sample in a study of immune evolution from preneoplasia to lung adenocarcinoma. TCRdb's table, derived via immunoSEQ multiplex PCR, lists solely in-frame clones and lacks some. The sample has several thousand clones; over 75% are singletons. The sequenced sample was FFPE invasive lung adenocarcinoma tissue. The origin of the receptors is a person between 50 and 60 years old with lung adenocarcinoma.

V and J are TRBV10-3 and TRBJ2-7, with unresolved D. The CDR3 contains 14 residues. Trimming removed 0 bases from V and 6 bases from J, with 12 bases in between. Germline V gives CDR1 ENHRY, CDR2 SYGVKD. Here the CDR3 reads CAISESLDTGEQYF. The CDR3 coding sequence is TGTGCCATCAGTGAGTCCTTAGATACGGGCGAGCAGTACTTC.

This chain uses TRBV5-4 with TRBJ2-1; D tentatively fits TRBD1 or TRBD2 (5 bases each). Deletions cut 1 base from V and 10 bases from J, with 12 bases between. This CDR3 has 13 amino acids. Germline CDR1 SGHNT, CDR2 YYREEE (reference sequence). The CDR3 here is CASSLLGTGEQFF. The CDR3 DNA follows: TGTGCCAGCAGCTTGCTCGGGACGGGAGAGCAGTTCTTC.

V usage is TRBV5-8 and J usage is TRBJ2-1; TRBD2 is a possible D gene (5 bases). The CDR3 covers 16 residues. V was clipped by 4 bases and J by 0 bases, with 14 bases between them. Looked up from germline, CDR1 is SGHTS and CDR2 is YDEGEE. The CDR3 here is CASSPRLSGSYNEQFF. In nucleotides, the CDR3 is TGTGCCAGCAGCCCCCGACTGAGCGGCTCCTACAATGAGCAGTTCTTC.

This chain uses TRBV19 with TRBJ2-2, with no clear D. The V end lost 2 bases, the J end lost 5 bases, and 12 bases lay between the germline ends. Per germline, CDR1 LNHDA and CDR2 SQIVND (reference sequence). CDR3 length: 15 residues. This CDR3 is CASSITWARTGELFF. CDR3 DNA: TGTGCCAGTAGTATAACGTGGGCGCGAACCGGGGAGCTGTTTTTT.

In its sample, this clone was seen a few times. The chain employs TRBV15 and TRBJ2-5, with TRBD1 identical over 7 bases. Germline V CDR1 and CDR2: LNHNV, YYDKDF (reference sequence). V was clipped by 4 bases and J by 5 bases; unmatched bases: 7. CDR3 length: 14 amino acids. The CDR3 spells CATSKSDREETQYF. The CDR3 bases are TGTGCCACCAGCAAATCAGACAGGGAGGAGACCCAGTACTTC.

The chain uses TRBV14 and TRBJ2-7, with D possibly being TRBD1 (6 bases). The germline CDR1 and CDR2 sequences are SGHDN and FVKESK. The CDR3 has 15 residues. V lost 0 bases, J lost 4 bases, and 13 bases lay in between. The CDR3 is CASSQDRGWGYEQYF. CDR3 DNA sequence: TGTGCCAGCAGCCAAGACAGGGGTTGGGGATACGAGCAGTACTTC.

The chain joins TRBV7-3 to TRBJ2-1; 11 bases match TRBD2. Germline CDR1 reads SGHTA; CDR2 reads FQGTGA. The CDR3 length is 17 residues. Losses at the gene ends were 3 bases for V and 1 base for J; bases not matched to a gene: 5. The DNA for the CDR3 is TGTGCCAGCAGCTTGTCTAGCGGGAGGCCTTCCTACAATGAGCAGTTCTTC. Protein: CASSLSSGRPSYNEQFF.

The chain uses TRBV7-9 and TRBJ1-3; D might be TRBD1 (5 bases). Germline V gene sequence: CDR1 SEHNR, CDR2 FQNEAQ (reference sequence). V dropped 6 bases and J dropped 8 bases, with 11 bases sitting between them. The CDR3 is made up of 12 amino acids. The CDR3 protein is CASSSGKDTIYF. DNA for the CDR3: TGTGCCAGCAGTTCAGGGAAGGACACCATATATTTT.

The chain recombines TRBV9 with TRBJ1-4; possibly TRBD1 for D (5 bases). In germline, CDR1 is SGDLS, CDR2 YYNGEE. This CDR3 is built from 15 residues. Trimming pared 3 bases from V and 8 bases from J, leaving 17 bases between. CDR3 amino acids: CASSGEAGNGEKLFF. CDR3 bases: TGTGCCAGCAGCGGGGAGGCAGGGAATGGGGAAAAACTGTTTTTT.

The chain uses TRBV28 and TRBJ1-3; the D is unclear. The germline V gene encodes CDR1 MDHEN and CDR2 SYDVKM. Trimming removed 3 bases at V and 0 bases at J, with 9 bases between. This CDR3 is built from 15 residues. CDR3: CASSLAASSGNTIYF. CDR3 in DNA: TGTGCCAGCAGTTTGGCAGCAAGCTCTGGAAACACCATATATTTT.

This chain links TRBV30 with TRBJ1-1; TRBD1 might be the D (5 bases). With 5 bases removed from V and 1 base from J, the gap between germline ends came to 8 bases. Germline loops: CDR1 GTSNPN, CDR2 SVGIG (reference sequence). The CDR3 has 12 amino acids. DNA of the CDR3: TGTGCCTGGGACGGGGGGAACACTGAAGCTTTCTTT. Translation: CAWDGGNTEAFF.

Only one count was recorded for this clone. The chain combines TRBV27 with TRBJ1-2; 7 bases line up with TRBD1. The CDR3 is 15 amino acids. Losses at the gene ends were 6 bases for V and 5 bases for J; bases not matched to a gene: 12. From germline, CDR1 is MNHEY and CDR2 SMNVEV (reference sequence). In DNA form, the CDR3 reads TGTGCCAGCAGACTAAACCCGACAGGGATTTATGGCTACACCTTC. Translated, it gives CASRLNPTGIYGYTF.

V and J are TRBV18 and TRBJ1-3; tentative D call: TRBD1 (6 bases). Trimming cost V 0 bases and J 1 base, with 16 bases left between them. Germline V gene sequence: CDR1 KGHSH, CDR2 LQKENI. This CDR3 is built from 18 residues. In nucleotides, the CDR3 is TGTGCCAGCTCACCACCTGGGAACAGGGCGGTTTCTGGAAACACCATATATTTT. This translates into CASSPPGNRAVSGNTIYF.

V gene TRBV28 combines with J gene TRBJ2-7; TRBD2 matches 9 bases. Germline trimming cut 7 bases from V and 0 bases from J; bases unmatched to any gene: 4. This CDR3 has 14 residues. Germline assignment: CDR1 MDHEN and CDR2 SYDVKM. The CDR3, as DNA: TGTGCCAGCATTATTAGCGGGAGCTCCTACGAGCAGTACTTC. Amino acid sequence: CASIISGSSYEQYF.

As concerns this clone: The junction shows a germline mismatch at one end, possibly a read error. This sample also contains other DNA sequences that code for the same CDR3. The CDR3 sequence: CASSSLDRDVNGYTF. The CDR3 DNA reads TGTGCTAGCAGCTCCTTGGACAGGGATGTCAATGGCTACACCTTC. This chain connects TRBV5-6 to TRBJ1-2, with 8 positions matching TRBD1. CDR1 SGHDT and CDR2 YYEEEE come from the germline V gene. The CDR3 loop spans 15 amino acids.

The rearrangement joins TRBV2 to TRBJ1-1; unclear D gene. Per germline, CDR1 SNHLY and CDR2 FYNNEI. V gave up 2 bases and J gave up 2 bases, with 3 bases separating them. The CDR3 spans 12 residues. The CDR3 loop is CASSELNTEAFF. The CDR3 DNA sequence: TGTGCCAGCAGTGAACTTAACACTGAAGCTTTCTTT.

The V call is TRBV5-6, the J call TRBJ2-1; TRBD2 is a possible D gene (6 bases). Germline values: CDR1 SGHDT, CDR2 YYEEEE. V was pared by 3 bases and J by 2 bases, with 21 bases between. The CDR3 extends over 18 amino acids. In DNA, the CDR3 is TGTGCCAGCAGCTCCGAACGACTAGTTGAACTTACCTACAATGAGCAGTTCTTC. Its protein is CASSSERLVELTYNEQFF.

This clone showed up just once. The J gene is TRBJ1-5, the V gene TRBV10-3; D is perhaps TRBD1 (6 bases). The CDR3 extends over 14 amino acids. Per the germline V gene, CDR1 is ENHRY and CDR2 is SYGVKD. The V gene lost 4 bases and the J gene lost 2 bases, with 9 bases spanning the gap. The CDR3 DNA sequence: TGTGCCATCAGTGTAGGGGGGGGCAATCAGCCCCAGCATTTT. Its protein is CAISVGGGNQPQHF.

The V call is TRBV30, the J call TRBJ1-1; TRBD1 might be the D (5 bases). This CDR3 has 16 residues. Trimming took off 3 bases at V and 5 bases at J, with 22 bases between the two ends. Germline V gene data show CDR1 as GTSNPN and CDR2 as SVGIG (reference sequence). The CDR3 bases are TGTGCCTGGAGCACCCTCCGAGGGGTGAAAGGGACTGAAGCTTTCTTT. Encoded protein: CAWSTLRGVKGTEAFF.

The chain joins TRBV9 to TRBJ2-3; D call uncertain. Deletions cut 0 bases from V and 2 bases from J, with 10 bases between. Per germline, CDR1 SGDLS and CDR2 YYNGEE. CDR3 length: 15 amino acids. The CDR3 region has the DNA TGTGCCAGCAGCGTAGGAAGTAAAATCACAGATACGCAGTATTTT. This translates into CASSVGSKITDTQYF.